What follows describes a single TCR beta chain. Its antigen is unidentified. Compared with germline, one end of the junction differs, possibly owing to a read error. The CDR3 regions of TCR beta were amplified from RNA transcripts. TCR CDR3 underwent first-round RT-PCR with the HTBI primer set. TCRdb redid the calling of the multiplex PCR reads with MiXCR, one entry per CDR3 protein. The sample includes some 570,000 distinct CDR3 sequences, approximately 14% of them seen just once. The source of the sample is a study of T cells in Graves' hyperthyroidism and ophthalmopathy. Study-wide context: Before any treatment, at initial diagnosis, peripheral blood was collected.

This CDR3 region has 14 residues. Germline V gene lookup returns CDR1 MDHEN and CDR2 SYDVKM. Broader study findings: Researchers found most expanded thyroid clonotypes above 0.001 in blood as well.

The gene calls are TRBV28 and TRBJ1-2; 7 bases line up with TRBD1. Material for sequencing was blood. This receptor was obtained from a woman aged 18 to 35 with Graves' ophthalmopathy. CDR3 region: CASSLTPDRELFAF. The CDR3 nucleotides are TGTGCCAGCAGCTTAACTCCCGACAGGGAACTTTTCGCCTTC.